The entry below gives a single T cell receptor beta chain sequence along with its context. Antigen unknown. The data derive from a study of long-term antiretroviral therapy in people with HIV. Version v3.0 of the immunoSEQ assay was performed at survey level. The assay was immunoSEQ multiplex PCR, and TCRdb's table has in-frame clones only and misses some. The data hold tens of thousands of clones, with 87% observed a single time. General observations from the study: Investigators report no available data on ART adherence, viral resistance or therapy changes.

The germline V gene encodes CDR1 SQVTM and CDR2 ANQGSEA. The V segment lost 4 bases and the J segment 3 bases; nucleotides outside the gene matches: 0. The CDR3 runs 12 residues. This sequence joins TRBV29-1 and TRBJ1-3; 7 bases align to TRBD1. This receptor was identified in a man aged 45-65 years with HIV. Sequenced material: unsorted PBMCs, taken 2 years after starting antiretroviral therapy. The CDR3 DNA is TGCAGCGTTGGACAGGGTGGAAACACCATATATTTT. As protein: CSVGQGGNTIYF.